Here is one T cell receptor beta chain with its context. The entry originates in a study of blood T cell repertoires in COVID-19. TCRdb's table, derived via immunoSEQ multiplex PCR, lists solely in-frame clones and lacks some. This repertoire shows about 39,000 clones, 75% to 90% found once; its top ten account for around 44%. The sample comprised peripheral blood. The source of this sequence is a human donor in a cohort sampled during active or convalescent COVID-19. The donor label of this sample is uncertain.

The CDR3 region is CASSPPSGRAHEQYF. As DNA, the CDR3 is TGTGCCAGTAGTCCCCCTAGCGGGAGGGCCCACGAGCAGTACTTC. The rearrangement links TRBV19 to TRBJ2-7; 12 bases agree with TRBD2. Germline V gene sequence: CDR1 LNHDA, CDR2 SQIVND (reference sequence). J was trimmed by 5 bases and V by 5 bases; bases with no gene match: 7. The CDR3 is 15 amino acids.